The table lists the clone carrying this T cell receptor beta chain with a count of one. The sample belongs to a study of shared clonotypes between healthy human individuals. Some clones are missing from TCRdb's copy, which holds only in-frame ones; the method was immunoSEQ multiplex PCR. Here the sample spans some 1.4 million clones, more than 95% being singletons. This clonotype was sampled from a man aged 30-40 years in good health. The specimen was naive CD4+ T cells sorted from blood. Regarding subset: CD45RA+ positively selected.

The CDR3 nucleotides are TGTGCCAGCAGCCTCATTAGGGACCTTGGTTCAGAAGAGACCCAGTACTTC. Its translation is CASSLIRDLGSEETQYF. J is TRBJ2-5 and V is TRBV27, with D tentatively TRBD1 or TRBD2 (5 bases each). This CDR3 has 17 amino acids. Germline V CDR1 and CDR2: MNHEY, SMNVEV (reference sequence). V lost 6 bases and J lost 3, with 23 bases in between.